Listed here are 14 T cell receptor beta chains from one sample, sequenced in a study of blood T cell repertoires in COVID-19. The data were produced by immunoSEQ multiplex PCR, yet TCRdb's version contains in-frame clones alone and is incomplete. The sample shows some 22,000 clones, approximately 80% of them seen only once. The sample consisted of peripheral blood. The source is a man older than 75 with active or convalescent COVID-19.

The rearrangement uses TRBV3-1 (or the pseudogene TRBV3-2) and TRBJ1-2; TRBD1 matches at 7 bases. The CDR3 runs to 20 residues. Per germline, CDR1 LGHDT and CDR2 YNNKEL (reference sequence). Trimming removed 2 bases from V and 0 bases from J; junction bases left unmatched: 18. The CDR3 coding sequence is TGTGCCAGCAGCCAACCAGGACAGGCGGGGACCCTCCAACCTAACTATGGCTACACCTTC. The encoded protein is CASSQPGQAGTLQPNYGYTF.

The chain uses TRBV15 and TRBJ1-5; D might be TRBD1 (5 bases). This CDR3 comprises 15 residues. CDR1 is LNHNV and CDR2 is YYDKDF in the germline V gene (reference sequence). The V end lost 0 bases, the J end lost 5 bases, and 11 bases lay between the germline ends. This CDR3 reads CATSRDFTGDQPQHF. The CDR3 region has the DNA TGTGCCACCAGCAGAGATTTCACGGGGGATCAGCCCCAGCATTTT.

The chain couples TRBV19 to TRBJ2-1; 9 positions match TRBD1. The germline V gene encodes CDR1 LNHDA and CDR2 SQIVND (reference sequence). The CDR3 sequence is 14 residues long. With V trimmed by 5 bases and J by 9 bases, 8 bases remained unmatched. CDR3 in DNA: TGTGCCAGTAGTCAACAGGGGGCTTCGAGTGAGCAGTTCTTC. It yields the protein CASSQQGASSEQFF.

This chain joins TRBV6-5 and TRBJ2-3; the match to TRBD2 covers 11 bases. The germline V gene has CDR1 MNHEY and CDR2 SVGAGI. The length of the CDR3 is 14 residues. The V gene end was trimmed by 6 bases and the J gene end by 3 bases; junction bases not matched to a gene: 2. The CDR3 here is CASRVAGGTDTQYF. The CDR3 nucleotides are TGTGCCAGCAGAGTAGCGGGGGGGACAGATACGCAGTATTTT.

The genes are TRBV5-1 and TRBJ1-6, with 8 bases matching TRBD1. J gave up 8 bases and V 3 bases, and 4 bases lay outside the gene matches. The CDR3 length is 14 residues. Germline V gene data show CDR1 as SGHRS and CDR2 as YFSETQ. The CDR3 nucleotides read TGCGCCAGCAGCTCTACAGGGGGTCATTCACCCCTCCACTTT. Amino acids: CASSSTGGHSPLHF.

The chain has TRBV14 and TRBJ2-7; 7 positions agree with TRBD2. Germline V CDR1 and CDR2: SGHDN, FVKESK. Unmatched junction bases numbered 14, after V lost 1 base and J lost 2 bases. There are 18 residues in the CDR3. The CDR3 loop reads CASSQGEGSGRRPYEQYF. The CDR3 DNA follows: TGTGCCAGCAGCCAAGGTGAGGGTTCCGGGAGGCGCCCCTACGAGCAGTACTTC.

This clone was counted a few times. This chain uses TRBV19 with TRBJ1-1, with 7 bases identical to TRBD1. After removal of 3 bases from V and 6 bases from J, the junction contained 13 bases not matched to a gene. Germline V lookup: CDR1 LNHDA, CDR2 SQIVND (reference sequence). The CDR3 totals 16 residues. In nucleotides, the CDR3 is TGTGCCAGTAGTATCTGGGCCGGGACAGCTCTCGCTGAAGCTTTCTTT. It is translated as CASSIWAGTALAEAFF.

The V and J genes are TRBV6-5 and TRBJ2-7, with 8 bases matching TRBD1. Looked up from germline, CDR1 is MNHEY and CDR2 is SVGAGI. This CDR3 has 15 residues. J was trimmed by 0 bases and V by 6 bases; bases with no gene match: 7. Here the CDR3 reads CASRADRGSSYEQYF. The CDR3 DNA reads TGTGCCAGCAGAGCCGACAGGGGCAGCTCCTACGAGCAGTACTTC.

This clone was seen once. The rearrangement uses TRBV2 and TRBJ1-1; D may be TRBD1 (6 bases). There are 14 residues in the CDR3. The V gene's germline CDR1 is SNHLY and CDR2 FYNNEI. The V end lost 4 bases, the J end lost 3 bases, and 12 bases lay between the germline ends. The CDR3, as DNA: TGTGCCAGCAGTGGGGCGCAGGGGTACACTGAAGCTTTCTTT. This sequence encodes CASSGAQGYTEAFF.

This chain links TRBV29-1 with TRBJ2-7, with TRBD2 identical over 11 bases. CDR1 and CDR2 from the germline V gene are SQVTM and ANQGSEA. The CDR3 runs to 14 residues. J lost 2 bases, V lost 2 bases, and 2 bases had no gene match. CDR3 nucleotide sequence: TGCAGCGTTGAATCTAGCGGGAGGCCCTACGAGCAGTACTTC. Its protein product is CSVESSGRPYEQYF.

J is TRBJ1-3 and V is TRBV5-8; 9 bases match TRBD1. CDR3 length: 16 amino acids. V was clipped by 5 bases and J by 4 bases; unmatched bases: 10. Germline CDR1 reads SGHTS; CDR2 reads YDEGEE. CDR3 nucleotide sequence: TGTGCCAGCAGATTATTTACCGGGACAGGGGGAAACACCATATATTTT. The encoded protein is CASRLFTGTGGNTIYF.

This chain connects TRBV7-8 to TRBJ2-7; TRBD2 matches 8 bases. The J segment lost 2 bases and the V segment lost 3 bases, leaving 9 bases of the junction unmatched. The germline V gene has CDR1 SGHVS and CDR2 FQNEAQ. The CDR3 runs 16 residues. The CDR3 loop reads CASSLLATSGTYEQYF. The CDR3 DNA sequence: TGTGCCAGCAGCTTGTTAGCTACTAGCGGAACCTACGAGCAGTACTTC.

This chain connects TRBV2 to TRBJ2-7; D is ambiguous. With 1 base removed from V and 0 bases from J, the gap between germline ends came to 7 bases. The CDR3 is 14 amino acids. The germline CDR1 and CDR2 sequences are SNHLY and FYNNEI. The CDR3 region has the DNA TGTGCCAGCAGTGAAGTTGCCAGCTCCTACGAGCAGTACTTC. Translation: CASSEVASSYEQYF.

This chain uses TRBV28 with TRBJ1-2, with D tentatively TRBD1 (5 bases). V was clipped by 3 bases and J by 4 bases, with 15 bases between them. The germline V gene has CDR1 MDHEN and CDR2 SYDVKM. The CDR3 runs 15 residues. The CDR3 reads CASSLFGGTPYGYTF. CDR3 in DNA: TGTGCCAGCAGTTTGTTTGGGGGGACCCCCTATGGCTACACCTTC.